This entry features one T cell receptor beta chain sequence. Its antigen is unknown. This sample is part of a study of OX40 agonist ivuxolimab in advanced cancers. At the level of the study: In this cohort, patients received ivuxolimab, an agonistic anti-OX40 (CD134) antibody. Antecedent anti-PD-1, anti-PD-L1 or anti-CTLA-4 therapy was permissible, with 30% to 50% having received some. Study-level points and caveats: Among the nonresponders, some also had low normalized T-cell clonal expansion. The antigens recognized by the expanded peripheral T cells, that is their antigen specificity, were not determined.

Measured with immunoSEQ multiplex PCR; TCRdb has only the in-frame clones, and not every one. The sample holds about 22,000 clones; roughly four fifths are singletons and the top ten take about 55%. V shed 5 bases and J shed 5 bases, with 16 bases lying between them. The CDR3 spans 15 residues. Germline-derived CDR1 and CDR2 are PRHDT and FYEKMQ (reference sequence). This TCR came from an adult with an advanced solid tumor such as melanoma, head and neck, liver or kidney cancer. The chain is built from TRBV13 and TRBJ2-1, with D perhaps TRBD1 or TRBD2 (5 bases each). The material was CD4+ or CD8+ T cells sorted from blood, obtained in a trial of the OX40 agonist ivuxolimab. In DNA form, the CDR3 reads TGTGCCAGCAGCCAAGGACTGGGGACCAACAATGAGCAGTTCTTC. This encodes CASSQGLGTNNEQFF.